This TCR beta chain was profiled in a study of CD8 T cells in Susac syndrome. The CDR3 runs to 16 residues. Germline CDR1 GTSNPN, CDR2 SVGIG (reference sequence). V was pared by 5 bases and J by 0 bases, with 17 bases between. Reverse transcription of about 0.5 to 1 ug RNA used random hexamers. MiXCR, applied by TCRdb to the immunoSEQ multiplex PCR reads, yields one record per CDR3 protein. The data contain about 150,000 distinct CDR3 sequences, around 95% of them seen just once; the ten biggest clones take up roughly 0.15%. The sequencing input was CD8+ T cells from PBMCs. The chain has TRBV30 and TRBJ1-3, with D maybe TRBD1 (6 bases). This receptor was taken from a human donor with multiple sclerosis. CDR3 amino acids: CAWGGRDGVSGNTIYF. The CDR3 DNA is TGTGCCTGGGGGGGCCGGGACGGCGTCTCTGGAAACACCATATATTTT.